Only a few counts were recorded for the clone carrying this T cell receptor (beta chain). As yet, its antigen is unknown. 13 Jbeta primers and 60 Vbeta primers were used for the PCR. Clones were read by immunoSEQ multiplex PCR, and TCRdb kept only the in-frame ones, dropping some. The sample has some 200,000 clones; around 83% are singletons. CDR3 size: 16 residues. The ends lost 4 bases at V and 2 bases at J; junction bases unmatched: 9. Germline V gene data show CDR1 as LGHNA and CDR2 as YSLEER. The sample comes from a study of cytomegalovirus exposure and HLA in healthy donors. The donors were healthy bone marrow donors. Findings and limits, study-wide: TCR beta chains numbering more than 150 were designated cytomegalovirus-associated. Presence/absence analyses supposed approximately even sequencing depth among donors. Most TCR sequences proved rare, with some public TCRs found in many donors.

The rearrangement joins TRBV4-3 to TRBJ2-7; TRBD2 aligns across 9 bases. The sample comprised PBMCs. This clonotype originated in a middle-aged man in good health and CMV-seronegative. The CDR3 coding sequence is TGCGCCAGCAGCCCAAATAGGGGCGGGGGGGCCTACGAGCAGTACTTC. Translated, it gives CASSPNRGGGAYEQYF.